The sample holds many counts of the clone carrying this T cell receptor beta chain. These data belong to a study of blood T cells in healthy people across ages. Using a J-beta primer mix together with a sample-barcoded 5' primer, a second PCR was run for roughly 6 to 12 cycles. TCRdb re-analysed the 5' RACE reads in MiXCR, keeping a single row per CDR3 protein. This table holds about 1.7 million distinct CDR3 sequences, over 25% found once. The germline gives CDR1 SGHTA, CDR2 FQGNSA. Losses at the gene ends were 6 bases for V and 2 bases for J; bases not matched to a gene: 1. The CDR3 sequence is 13 residues long.

This receptor was obtained from a woman aged 25 to 39 in good health. V is TRBV7-2 and J is TRBJ2-7, with 10 bases matching TRBD1. The sample consisted of blood. CDR3 sequence: CASRGQGTYEQYF. The CDR3 DNA is TGTGCCAGCAGGGGACAGGGGACCTACGAGCAGTACTTC. Together with reference TRBV7-2 and TRBJ2-7, the CDR3 gives the full variable domain: GAGVSQSPSNKVTEKGKDVELRCDPISGHTALYWYRQSLGQGLEFLIYFQGNSAPDKSGLPSDRFSAERTGGSVSTLTIQRTQQEDSAVYLCASRGQGTYEQYFGPGTRLTVT.